These T cell receptor beta chains were read from a single sample in a study of cytomegalovirus exposure and HLA in healthy donors. Clones were sequenced by immunoSEQ multiplex PCR, and TCRdb holds only the in-frame ones, with some missing. In the table there are about 130,000 clones, 70% to 85% of which are singletons. The material sequenced was PBMCs. These receptor sequences come from a woman in her sixties or seventies in good health and CMV-seropositive. Both conserved end residues are part of each CDR3. A D gene is named only where the DNA matches it firmly. Clone size, where shown, is once, few, many, or a class for clones that have expanded.

j_call d_call v_call clone_size cdr3_nt cdr3_aa
TRBJ2-1 NA TRBV5-4 NA TGTGCCAGCAGCTTCGGGCCCGGGGAGGACAATGAGCAGTTCTTC CASSFGPGEDNEQFF
TRBJ2-7 TRBD1 TRBV27 NA TGTGCCAGCAGTTTTTACCCGGGACAGACCTACGAGCAGTACTTC CASSFYPGQTYEQYF
TRBJ2-5 TRBD2 TRBV25-1 NA TGTGCCAGCAGTGTCAGACTAGCGGCTGTAGAGACCCAGTACTTC CASSVRLAAVETQYF
TRBJ2-1 TRBD1 TRBV7-6 few TGTGCCAGCAGCTTAGCCGGGACAGGGGGTGGAAATGAGCAGTTCTTC CASSLAGTGGGNEQFF
TRBJ1-2 NA TRBV15 NA TGTGCCACCAGCGTCCCACAGGGTGTTGGCTACACCTTC CATSVPQGVGYTF
TRBJ1-1 NA TRBV7-9 NA TGTGCCAGCACCCGTACGGACACTGAAGCTTTCTTT CASTRTDTEAFF
TRBJ1-1 NA TRBV7-9 NA TGTTCCAGCAGCAACAGGAACACTGAAGCTTTCTTT CSSSNRNTEAFF
TRBJ2-5 NA TRBV4-1 NA TGCGCCAGCAGCCACCTTACAGGGATGGAGACCCAGTACTTC CASSHLTGMETQYF
TRBJ1-1 TRBD1 TRBV6-1 NA TGTGCCAGCAGGGTCGACAGGGGGACCACTGAAGCTTTCTTT CASRVDRGTTEAFF
TRBJ1-1 TRBD1 TRBV11-2 NA TGTGCCAGCAGCTTGTATCCTGGACAGGGGGCGCGCACTGAAGCTTTCTTT CASSLYPGQGARTEAFF
TRBJ1-1 TRBD1 TRBV12-5 NA TGTGCTAGTGGTTTAGAACAGGGGCAAGGCACTGAAGCTTTCTTT CASGLEQGQGTEAFF
TRBJ1-4 NA TRBV19 NA TGTGCCAGTAGTACACAGGTTGCAACTAATGAAAAACTGTTTTTT CASSTQVATNEKLFF
TRBJ2-1 NA TRBV5-1 NA TGCGCCAGCAGCCCGGACAGAAATGAGCAGTTCTTC CASSPDRNEQFF
TRBJ1-6 TRBD1 TRBV29-1 few TGCAGCGTTGGGGACAGCCATAATTCACCCCTCCACTTT CSVGDSHNSPLHF
TRBJ2-7 TRBD1 TRBV7-9 NA TGTGCCAGCAGCCTCGAACCGGGACAGGGGCTTCGGGAGCAGTACTTC CASSLEPGQGLREQYF
TRBJ2-7 NA TRBV10-3 NA TGTGCCATCAGATCTCAACAGGGTTGGTACTACGAGCAGTACTTC CAIRSQQGWYYEQYF
TRBJ1-1 TRBD1 TRBV5-6 once TGTGCCAGCAGCGCTACAGGGGTGGGCACTGAAGCTTTCTTT CASSATGVGTEAFF